This is a list of T cell receptor beta chains from one sample in a study of response to subunit inactivated influenza vaccine. One entry per CDR3 protein, called by TCRdb with MiXCR from the RT-PCR reads. The sample lists fewer than 600,000 distinct CDR3 sequences; roughly 7.9% were seen once. Sequencing used PBMCs from blood, obtained 23 months after vaccination. The receptors originated from a man in his fifties or sixties who received an inactivated influenza vaccine. The CDR3 runs from the conserved cysteine through the conserved F or W. The D gene is left open where the match is weak. Clone size is given for some rows only: seen once, a few or many times, or a class if the clone is expanded.

J gene: TRBJ2-2; D gene: TRBD1; V gene: TRBV5-1; clone size: many; CDR3 protein: CASSFDRGGTGELFF; CDR3 DNA: TGCGCCAGCAGCTTCGACAGGGGAGGCACCGGGGAGCTGTTTTTT
J gene: TRBJ2-3; D gene: NA; V gene: TRBV6-2/TRBV6-3; clone size: few; CDR3 protein: CASSESARLRTQYF; CDR3 DNA: TGTGCCAGCAGTGAGTCCGCCAGACTGCGCACGCAGTATTTT
J gene: TRBJ2-1; D gene: NA; V gene: TRBV9; clone size: many; CDR3 protein: CASSVEEEQFF; CDR3 DNA: TGTGCCAGCAGCGTAGAGGAGGAGCAGTTCTTC
J gene: TRBJ1-5; D gene: TRBD1; V gene: TRBV2; clone size: NA; CDR3 protein: CASSGQGGEGQPQHF; CDR3 DNA: TGTGCCAGCAGTGGTCAGGGGGGGGAAGGTCAGCCCCAGCATTTT
J gene: TRBJ1-2; D gene: NA; V gene: TRBV4-3; clone size: NA; CDR3 protein: CASSRGRRDLGGYTF; CDR3 DNA: TGCGCCAGCAGCCGAGGACGCCGGGACCTCGGGGGCTACACCTTC
J gene: TRBJ1-2; D gene: NA; V gene: TRBV4-3; clone size: NA; CDR3 protein: CASSHSGTANYGYTF; CDR3 DNA: TGCGCCAGCAGCCACTCCGGGACGGCTAACTATGGCTACACCTTC
J gene: TRBJ2-1; D gene: NA; V gene: TRBV29-1; clone size: many; CDR3 protein: CSLTGGASYNEQFF; CDR3 DNA: TGCAGTCTCACTGGGGGGGCTTCCTACAATGAGCAGTTCTTC
J gene: TRBJ2-1; D gene: TRBD2; V gene: TRBV7-3; clone size: NA; CDR3 protein: CASSLKTSGSSEPSTRAEQFF; CDR3 DNA: TGTGCCAGCAGCTTAAAGACTAGCGGGAGTTCGGAACCCTCAACCCGGGCGGAGCAGTTCTTC
J gene: TRBJ2-1; D gene: NA; V gene: TRBV7-8; clone size: few; CDR3 protein: CASSLEKSSYNEQFF; CDR3 DNA: TGTGCCAGCAGCTTAGAGAAAAGCTCCTACAATGAGCAGTTCTTC
J gene: TRBJ2-7; D gene: TRBD2; V gene: TRBV25-1; clone size: NA; CDR3 protein: CASSATLAGGLEQYF; CDR3 DNA: TGTGCCAGCAGTGCCACCCTAGCGGGGGGGCTTGAGCAGTACTTC
J gene: TRBJ2-3; D gene: TRBD1; V gene: TRBV12-3/TRBV12-4; clone size: many; CDR3 protein: CASSTQGATDTQYF; CDR3 DNA: TGTGCCAGCAGTACACAGGGGGCCACAGATACGCAGTATTTT
J gene: TRBJ2-7; D gene: NA; V gene: TRBV4-3; clone size: NA; CDR3 protein: CASSHNRAADRGAYEQYF; CDR3 DNA: TGCGCCAGCAGCCATAACAGGGCGGCTGACCGGGGGGCCTACGAGCAGTACTTC
J gene: TRBJ1-1; D gene: NA; V gene: TRBV16; clone size: few; CDR3 protein: CASSPDTYEAFF; CDR3 DNA: TGTGCCAGCAGCCCAGACACCTATGAAGCTTTCTTT
J gene: TRBJ1-1; D gene: NA; V gene: TRBV12-3/TRBV12-4; clone size: once; CDR3 protein: CASSPYRDRKLKGTEAFF; CDR3 DNA: TGTGCCAGCAGTCCATATCGGGACCGTAAACTGAAGGGCACTGAAGCTTTCTTT
J gene: TRBJ1-3; D gene: NA; V gene: TRBV28; clone size: NA; CDR3 protein: CASSSVGQELTGNTIYF; CDR3 DNA: TGTGCCAGCAGTTCCGTAGGGCAGGAGCTTACTGGAAACACCATATATTTT
J gene: TRBJ2-1; D gene: TRBD2; V gene: TRBV6-2/TRBV6-3; clone size: many; CDR3 protein: CASSYLAASGSSYNEQFF; CDR3 DNA: TGTGCCAGCAGTTACTTAGCGGCTAGCGGGAGCTCCTACAATGAGCAGTTCTTC
J gene: TRBJ2-1; D gene: NA; V gene: TRBV6-2/TRBV6-3; clone size: many; CDR3 protein: CASSYLGLGVNEQFF; CDR3 DNA: TGTGCCAGCAGTTACCTCGGTCTAGGAGTCAATGAGCAGTTCTTC
J gene: TRBJ2-1; D gene: TRBD2; V gene: TRBV4-2; clone size: NA; CDR3 protein: CASSQESGGAHNEQFF; CDR3 DNA: TGTGCCAGCAGCCAAGAGAGCGGGGGGGCCCACAATGAGCAGTTCTTC
J gene: TRBJ2-1; D gene: TRBD2; V gene: TRBV28; clone size: many; CDR3 protein: CASSVSGSYNEQFF; CDR3 DNA: TGTGCCAGCAGTGTTAGCGGGTCCTACAATGAGCAGTTCTTC
J gene: TRBJ2-6; D gene: NA; V gene: TRBV12-3/TRBV12-4; clone size: few; CDR3 protein: CASSPSEALNSGANVLTF; CDR3 DNA: TGTGCCAGCAGTCCGTCGGAAGCATTAAACTCTGGGGCCAACGTCCTGACTTTC
J gene: TRBJ2-1; D gene: TRBD2; V gene: TRBV7-2; clone size: few; CDR3 protein: CASSPAGSGVIQFF; CDR3 DNA: TGTGCCAGCAGCCCGGCAGGTAGCGGGGTCATCCAGTTCTTC
J gene: TRBJ2-3; D gene: NA; V gene: TRBV11-2; clone size: NA; CDR3 protein: CASSLESYVADTQYF; CDR3 DNA: TGTGCCAGCAGCTTAGAATCGTATGTCGCAGATACGCAGTATTTT
J gene: TRBJ2-1; D gene: NA; V gene: TRBV20-1; clone size: few; CDR3 protein: CSAISPRSSANYNEQFF; CDR3 DNA: TGCAGTGCTATTTCCCCTCGAAGTTCGGCCAATTACAATGAGCAGTTCTTC
J gene: TRBJ1-1; D gene: NA; V gene: TRBV2; clone size: NA; CDR3 protein: CATRVGHLNTEAFF; CDR3 DNA: TGTGCCACCCGGGTGGGACATCTGAACACTGAAGCTTTCTTT
J gene: TRBJ2-2; D gene: NA; V gene: TRBV5-1; clone size: many; CDR3 protein: CASSFSGTNTGELFF; CDR3 DNA: TGCGCCAGCAGCTTTTCAGGGACGAACACCGGGGAGCTGTTTTTT
J gene: TRBJ2-5; D gene: NA; V gene: TRBV6-5; clone size: NA; CDR3 protein: CASSYGRAETQYF; CDR3 DNA: TGTGCCAGCAGTTACGGCCGAGCAGAGACCCAGTACTTC
J gene: TRBJ2-7; D gene: TRBD2; V gene: TRBV20-1; clone size: few; CDR3 protein: CSAGLAGGVEQYF; CDR3 DNA: TGCAGTGCCGGACTAGCGGGAGGGGTCGAGCAGTACTTC
J gene: TRBJ2-3; D gene: NA; V gene: TRBV5-1; clone size: few; CDR3 protein: CASSLDWTPLDTQYF; CDR3 DNA: TGCGCCAGCAGCTTGGACTGGACTCCCTTGGATACGCAGTATTTT
J gene: TRBJ1-1; D gene: NA; V gene: TRBV3-1; clone size: NA; CDR3 protein: CASSQEWGTPNTEAFF; CDR3 DNA: TGTGCCAGCAGCCAAGAATGGGGGACTCCGAACACTGAAGCTTTCTTT
J gene: TRBJ2-3; D gene: NA; V gene: TRBV19; clone size: many; CDR3 protein: CASSIAPGTDTQYF; CDR3 DNA: TGTGCCAGTAGTATAGCCCCAGGCACAGATACGCAGTATTTT
J gene: TRBJ2-1; D gene: TRBD2; V gene: TRBV5-1; clone size: NA; CDR3 protein: CASSLGASGPSYNEQFF; CDR3 DNA: TGCGCCAGCAGCTTGGGGGCTAGCGGGCCGTCCTACAATGAGCAGTTCTTC
J gene: TRBJ2-4; D gene: NA; V gene: TRBV19; clone size: few; CDR3 protein: CASSIYRSSGIQYF; CDR3 DNA: TGTGCCAGTAGTATATATAGGTCCTCGGGCATTCAGTACTTC
J gene: TRBJ2-7; D gene: NA; V gene: TRBV13; clone size: few; CDR3 protein: CASSLGGQHTYEQYF; CDR3 DNA: TGTGCCAGCAGCTTAGGCGGCCAGCACACCTACGAGCAGTACTTC
J gene: TRBJ1-2; D gene: NA; V gene: TRBV10-3; clone size: NA; CDR3 protein: CAIRQPPNEANYGYTF; CDR3 DNA: TGTGCCATCAGGCAACCACCGAATGAAGCTAACTATGGCTACACCTTC
J gene: TRBJ2-7; D gene: TRBD1; V gene: TRBV12-3/TRBV12-4; clone size: few; CDR3 protein: CASRLQGAGYEQYF; CDR3 DNA: TGTGCCAGCAGACTCCAGGGGGCGGGTTACGAGCAGTACTTC
J gene: TRBJ2-7; D gene: NA; V gene: TRBV20-1; clone size: few; CDR3 protein: CSAPDQSSYEQYF; CDR3 DNA: TGCAGTGCACCGGACCAGAGCTCCTACGAGCAGTACTTC
J gene: TRBJ2-3; D gene: NA; V gene: TRBV4-3; clone size: NA; CDR3 protein: CASSQDFLASTDTQYF; CDR3 DNA: TGCGCCAGCAGCCAAGATTTTCTAGCGAGCACAGATACGCAGTATTTT
J gene: TRBJ1-1; D gene: NA; V gene: TRBV20-1; clone size: NA; CDR3 protein: CSADSGVEAFF; CDR3 DNA: TGCAGTGCTGATTCGGGCGTTGAAGCTTTCTTT
J gene: TRBJ1-1; D gene: NA; V gene: TRBV3-1; clone size: NA; CDR3 protein: CASSQPTIRGTEAFF; CDR3 DNA: TGTGCCAGCAGCCAGCCTACTATTCGAGGGACTGAAGCTTTCTTT
J gene: TRBJ2-7; D gene: NA; V gene: TRBV30; clone size: NA; CDR3 protein: CAWTGQTYEQYF; CDR3 DNA: TGTGCCTGGACTGGACAGACTTACGAGCAGTACTTC
J gene: TRBJ2-7; D gene: TRBD2; V gene: TRBV11-2; clone size: few; CDR3 protein: CASSLSFSRLANYEQYF; CDR3 DNA: TGTGCCAGCAGCTTAAGTTTCTCGAGACTAGCGAACTACGAGCAGTACTTC
J gene: TRBJ2-1; D gene: NA; V gene: TRBV24-1; clone size: many; CDR3 protein: CATSDNQAVYNEQFF; CDR3 DNA: TGTGCCACCAGTGATAATCAGGCAGTCTACAATGAGCAGTTCTTC
J gene: TRBJ2-7; D gene: TRBD2; V gene: TRBV20-1; clone size: few; CDR3 protein: CSARDMVAGTIPF; CDR3 DNA: TGCAGTGCTAGAGATATGGTAGCGGGGACGATACCCTTC
J gene: TRBJ2-3; D gene: NA; V gene: TRBV10-3; clone size: few; CDR3 protein: CAISAGGVGNTDTQYF; CDR3 DNA: TGTGCCATCAGTGCCGGAGGGGTTGGGAACACAGATACGCAGTATTTT
J gene: TRBJ1-2; D gene: NA; V gene: TRBV4-2; clone size: many; CDR3 protein: CASSQSWGLWASYGYTF; CDR3 DNA: TGTGCCAGCAGCCAGTCCTGGGGGCTATGGGCGAGCTATGGCTACACCTTC
J gene: TRBJ2-1; D gene: NA; V gene: TRBV29-1; clone size: few; CDR3 protein: CSVDFGGGNEQFF; CDR3 DNA: TGCAGCGTTGATTTCGGGGGCGGGAATGAGCAGTTCTTC
J gene: TRBJ2-7; D gene: TRBD1; V gene: TRBV12-3/TRBV12-4; clone size: NA; CDR3 protein: CASSLGVLRTGIYEQYF; CDR3 DNA: TGTGCCAGCAGTTTAGGAGTCCTTCGGACAGGGATCTACGAGCAGTACTTC
J gene: TRBJ2-1; D gene: NA; V gene: TRBV12-3/TRBV12-4; clone size: NA; CDR3 protein: CASSRARVQFF; CDR3 DNA: TGTGCCAGCAGTCGCGCCCGTGTGCAGTTCTTC
J gene: TRBJ2-1; D gene: NA; V gene: TRBV2; clone size: many; CDR3 protein: CASTRGLIREQFF; CDR3 DNA: TGTGCCAGCACCCGAGGACTCATCCGTGAGCAGTTCTTC